This T cell receptor beta chain emerged from a study of blood T cell repertoires in COVID-19. For the study at large: Whether acute or convalescent, the COVID-19 samples came from the United States, Italy and Spain. From T cells, B-cell-depleted T cells, or PBMCs came the material, which was cDNA or gDNA.

Methods used by the authors: Amplifying reference gene primers gave estimates of nucleated cell counts. Profiling relied on immunoSEQ multiplex PCR, and the TCRdb table lists in-frame clones only, not all of them. That table is the source of V, J and clone size, and D and trimming were worked out from the DNA. The table shows 150,000 to 180,000 clones, with 80% to 90% occurring only once. CDR3 length: 19 amino acids. The J segment lost 0 bases and the V segment lost 10 bases, leaving 21 bases of the junction unmatched. The V and J genes are TRBV23-1 and TRBJ2-4; 7 bases map to TRBD1. TRBV23-1 qualifies as an ORF whose function is uncertain. Source material: peripheral blood. The TCR was taken from a woman aged 40 to 55 with acute or convalescent COVID-19. The CDR3 sequence: CAKRRDSRTFTAAKNIQYF. In nucleotides, the CDR3 is TGCGCCAAAAGACGGGACAGTCGAACATTCACTGCAGCCAAAAACATTCAGTACTTC.